Shown below are 11 T cell receptor beta chains from a single sample sequenced in a study of control samples from healthy donors and cancer patients. Libraries were prepared by immunoSEQ multiplex PCR; TCRdb keeps only in-frame clonotypes and omits some of them. Here the sample spans approximately 81,000 clones, around 94% being singletons. The sample consisted of blood. These receptors originate from a woman in her late teens or twenties in good health.

This chain uses TRBV28 with TRBJ2-7; 7 nucleotides match TRBD1. CDR3 length: 12 residues. Germline lookup yields CDR1 MDHEN and CDR2 SYDVKM. V lost 7 bases to trimming and J lost 6 bases; unmatched junction nucleotides: 6. CDR3 in amino acids: CASKTGFREQYF. CDR3 bases: TGTGCCAGCAAGACAGGGTTTCGCGAGCAGTACTTC.

The chain joins TRBV6-1 to TRBJ1-2, with D perhaps TRBD1 (5 bases). V was shortened by 3 bases and J by 4 bases, with 12 bases between the two germline ends. Germline CDR1 reads MNHNS; CDR2 reads SASEGT. This CDR3 has 14 amino acids. The chain's CDR3 is CASSDGTAVYGYTF. The CDR3 nucleotides read TGTGCCAGCAGTGACGGGACGGCCGTCTATGGCTACACCTTC.

This rearrangement joins TRBV20-1 to TRBJ2-1; 7 bases line up with TRBD2. The trim removed 3 bases at V and 6 bases at J, leaving 8 bases unmatched. The length of the CDR3 is 14 residues. The germline V gene encodes CDR1 DFQATT and CDR2 SNEGSKA (reference sequence). CDR3 amino acids: CSASGAGVGNEQFF. In nucleotides, the CDR3 is TGCAGTGCTAGTGGTGCGGGGGTAGGCAATGAGCAGTTCTTC.

J is TRBJ1-1 and V is TRBV7-3, with TRBD1 matching over 10 bases. From germline, CDR1 is SGHTA and CDR2 FQGTGA. V was pared by 5 bases and J by 6 bases, with 6 bases of the junction left unmatched. This CDR3 contains 14 residues. The CDR3 DNA reads as TGTGCCAGCAGCCCGACAGGGGGCCACCCTGAAGCTTTCTTT. It codes for CASSPTGGHPEAFF.

This chain uses TRBV9 with TRBJ2-1; 8 positions agree with TRBD1. The CDR3 covers 16 residues. In germline, CDR1 is SGDLS, CDR2 YYNGEE. V shed 0 bases, J shed 5 bases, and the junction held 7 bases outside the gene matches. The CDR3: CASSVVPGGVNNEQFF. The CDR3, as DNA: TGTGCCAGCAGCGTAGTACCAGGGGGCGTCAACAATGAGCAGTTCTTC.

This rearrangement joins TRBV7-8 to TRBJ2-7, with 11 bases that match TRBD1. V lost 1 base and J lost 2; bases outside the gene matches: 4. The CDR3 consists of 16 residues. CDR1 and CDR2 from the germline V gene are SGHVS and FQNEAQ. The CDR3 DNA is TGTGCCAGCAGCTTAGATTCGGGACAGGGGGCCTACGAGCAGTACTTC. This sequence encodes CASSLDSGQGAYEQYF.

The rearrangement uses TRBV7-2 and TRBJ2-7, with 11 bases fitting TRBD1. The trim removed 3 bases at V and 3 bases at J, leaving 7 bases unmatched. The CDR3 loop spans 16 amino acids. Germline loops: CDR1 SGHTA, CDR2 FQGNSA. CDR3 DNA sequence: TGTGCCAGCAGCTTGGGGGCGGGGACAGGGGGCTACGAGCAGTACTTC. It is translated as CASSLGAGTGGYEQYF.

The V gene is TRBV27, the J gene TRBJ2-1; TRBD1 aligns across 10 bases. This CDR3 has 16 amino acids. J lost 7 bases, V lost 5 bases, and 11 bases had no gene match. The germline gives CDR1 MNHEY, CDR2 SMNVEV (reference sequence). The CDR3 spells CASSHQQRTGGNEQFF. The CDR3 region has the DNA TGTGCCAGCAGTCATCAACAAAGGACAGGGGGGAATGAGCAGTTCTTC.

The chain uses TRBV5-1 and TRBJ1-2; TRBD1 matches at 7 bases. The CDR3 is 16 residues long. CDR1 and CDR2 from the germline V gene are SGHRS and YFSETQ. V shed 0 bases and J 6 bases; nucleotides not matched to a gene: 11. The CDR3 DNA reads TGCGCCAGCAGCTTGGTGGGCGTCGGGACAGTGGATGGCTACACCTTC. Translation gives CASSLVGVGTVDGYTF.

The V call is TRBV10-3, the J call TRBJ2-7; unclear D gene. Trimming cost V 7 bases and J 3 bases, with 19 bases left between them. The CDR3 is made up of 15 amino acids. The V gene's germline CDR1 is ENHRY and CDR2 SYGVKD. The CDR3 nucleotides read TGTGCCATCAATGCCGAGGCAGCTGGGGTCTACGAGCAGTACTTC. As protein: CAINAEAAGVYEQYF.

The J gene is TRBJ1-1, the V gene TRBV10-3; D remains unclear. The V end was cut by 4 bases, the J end by 2 bases, with 8 bases between. CDR1 and CDR2 (germline): ENHRY, SYGVKD. The CDR3 extends over 13 amino acids. The CDR3 here is CAISGVDNTEAFF. The DNA of the CDR3 is TGTGCCATCAGTGGGGTAGACAACACTGAAGCTTTCTTT.